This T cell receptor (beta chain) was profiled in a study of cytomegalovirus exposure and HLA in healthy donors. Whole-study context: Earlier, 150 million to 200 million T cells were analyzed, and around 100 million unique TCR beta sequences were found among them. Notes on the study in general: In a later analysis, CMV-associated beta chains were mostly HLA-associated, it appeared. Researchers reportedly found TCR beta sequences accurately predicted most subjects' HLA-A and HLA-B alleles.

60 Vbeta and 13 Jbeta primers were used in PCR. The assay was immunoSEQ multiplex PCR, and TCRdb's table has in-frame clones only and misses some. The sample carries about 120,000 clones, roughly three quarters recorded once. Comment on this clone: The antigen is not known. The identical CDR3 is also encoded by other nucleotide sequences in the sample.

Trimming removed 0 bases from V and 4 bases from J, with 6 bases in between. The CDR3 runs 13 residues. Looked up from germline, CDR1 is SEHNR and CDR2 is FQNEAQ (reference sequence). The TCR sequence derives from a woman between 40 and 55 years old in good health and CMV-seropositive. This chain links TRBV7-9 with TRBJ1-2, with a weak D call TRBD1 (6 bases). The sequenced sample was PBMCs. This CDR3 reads CASSLAGGYGYTF. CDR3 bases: TGTGCCAGCAGCTTAGCAGGGGGCTATGGCTACACCTTC.